This T cell receptor (beta chain) emerged from a study of radiotherapy plus CTLA-4 blockade in lung cancer. Overall study context: There were objective responses in 18% of patients, and 30% to 35% had disease control.

Overall study results and limits: Tumor-origin TCR clones grew in blood after radiotherapy plus ipilimumab. Dynamics of early blood T cell clones, together with interferon-beta, were reportedly the best predictors of response.

With respect to this clone: The antigen remains unidentified.

The assay was immunoSEQ multiplex PCR, and TCRdb's table has in-frame clones only and misses some. The profile shows roughly 60,000 clones, approximately 76% of them singletons. CDR1 is SGHDT, CDR2 YYEEEE, per germline. The CDR3 extends over 14 amino acids. V gave up 0 bases and J gave up 10 bases, with 16 bases separating them. Focal radiation and CTLA-4 blockade (ipilimumab) were tested in chemo-refractory metastatic non-small-cell lung cancer patients. This material consisted of peripheral blood, taken from a patient treated with radiotherapy plus ipilimumab. The chain carries TRBV5-6 and TRBJ1-1; TRBD1 might be the D (5 bases). The origin of this receptor is a human donor with non-small cell lung cancer who had a complete response to radiotherapy plus ipilimumab. This chain's CDR3 is CASSLEGGVVGAFF. CDR3 sequence (DNA): TGTGCCAGCAGCTTGGAAGGAGGGGTCGTGGGAGCTTTCTTT.